This T cell receptor beta chain was captured in a study of shared clonotypes between healthy human individuals (dated by TCRdb to 2020 to 2022). In terms of the full investigation: The cohort comprised a couple of women and a few men aged 18 to 49 years. Per donor, three plates each were used for CD4 naive and CD4 memory, two for CD8 naive, and one for CD8 memory. Blood TCR repertoires of about 5 healthy adults were deeply sequenced to estimate repertoire size and the extent of clonotype sharing between individuals. Different laboratories and diverse techniques were used to prepare libraries and sequence TCR repertoires, to increase sequencing depth and limit assay-specific biases. Between about 0.85 and 9.5 billion PBMCs per donor were obtained by leukapheresis.

The donors were healthy, HIV-negative adults who had no recently reported acute infections or vaccinations. Every donor was a Caucasian adult residing in Nashville, Tennessee, USA. CD4+ T cells were enriched by magnetic negative selection, after which naive cells were positively selected on CD45RA and the negative fraction was taken as the memory subset. After blood collection by leukapheresis, PBMCs were isolated using Ficoll-Histopaque density gradient centrifugation and then cryopreserved in the vapor phase of liquid nitrogen. Analytical flow cytometry was used to check the purity and quantity of each magnetically sorted T cell population. Each sorted fraction had its genomic DNA isolated and then quantified by UV absorbance on a Nanodrop 2000c. Including the terminal cysteine and phenylalanine, the CDR3 comprises 14 residues. The only DNA kept is the CDR3, 42 bases in frame from the first base. V is trimmed back by 2 bases and J by 3 bases, and the junction contains 2 bases that no gene match accounts for. CDR1 and CDR2, looked up from the germline V gene, are SGHRS and YFSETQ.

TCR CDR3 regions were amplified from genomic DNA by multiplex PCR using the deep immunoSEQ assay. Genomic DNA extracted from each cell subset was distributed evenly over all wells of several immunoSEQ 96-well plates, and each plate served as one replicate. Each replicate PCR for sorted subsets received about 0.2 ug genomic DNA, equal to about 29,000 T cell genomes. Purified libraries were measured with a Qubit 3.0 fluorometer, size-checked on a Bioanalyzer 2100, and measured again with the KAPA Library Quantification kit. Every immunoSEQ 96-well plate was sequenced on a separate single-read 150-cycle Illumina NextSeq 550 flow cell. As for the authors' bioinformatics: The immunoSEQ output contained only junctional sequences without quality scores, so filtering could not match that applied to full-length reads. To assign V/J genes and CDR3, sequences were annotated against IMGT germline references using PyIR, a Python wrapper for IgBLAST v1.9. Reads were removed for weak V/J assignments (E-value above 1e-6), missing CDR3, stop codons, out-of-frame junctions, or ambiguous translated residues. V3J clonotypes were defined as sequences sharing an identical inferred V gene, J gene, and CDR3 amino acid sequence. The percentage overlap between two repertoires was calculated by dividing the number of shared unique clonotypes by the size of the smaller repertoire. Richness of each repertoire was evaluated using RTK rarefaction, the Chao1 estimator, and Recon v2.1 estimates of unobserved clonotypes. OLGA was used to compute generation probabilities for all TCRbeta clonotypes that the gDNA method yielded from a handful of donors. The table comes from immuneACCESS by way of TCRdb, which keeps in-frame sequences with V and J called. Part of the clones is missing from these tables; in studies checked, under half for an unresolved V gene and the rest for unknown reasons. V and J calls and clone size come straight from that table; D and trimming were deduced from the DNA. The sample table records around 700,000 clones; roughly 78% of these occur just once. The biggest ten clones account for 1.8% of the sample.

Paper-wide results and their limitations: Only blood was sampled, and tissue TCR repertoires likely differ from those in blood. Sharing across a handful of donors was observed for 4.5% to 6.5% of naive CD4, 3% to 3.5% of naive CD8, 2.3% of memory CD4, and about 0.4% of memory CD8 clonotypes. Rarefaction of sorted-subset datasets indicated incomplete sequencing despite the large sequencing depth. Larger estimated clonotype richness was generally found for naive subsets than for memory subsets. The genetic and exposure-history diversity represented was limited by the small number of donors. Pairwise subsampling indicated that sequencing depth was expected to affect the degree of clonotype sharing among donors. Compared with non-shared clonotypes, the clonotypes found in all four sorted-subset donors had higher generation probabilities.

The count of this clone is one. Its antigen target is currently unknown. No much larger clone is present one base from it, and per-base qualities are unavailable. Recombination joined TRBV5-1 with TRBJ2-1; 7 middle bases align to TRBD1. Sample: memory CD4+ T cells sorted from blood. Taken with the paper, the label for cell subset or site translates to: CD45RA-negative fraction. This clonotype originated in a woman in her 30s in good health. The CDR3 protein: CASSFQGDYNEQFF. The DNA reads as follows: TGCGCCAGCAGCTTCCAGGGGGACTACAATGAGCAGTTCTTC.